This T cell receptor (beta chain) was found in a study of T-cell memory formation after mild COVID-19. Overall study results and limits: The second-wave clones peaking on day 37 were not confirmed as SARS-CoV-2-specific.

In TCRdb, the 5' RACE reads were re-called with MiXCR into one record per CDR3 protein. The sample has 400,000 to 500,000 distinct CDR3 sequences, 20% seen once. This clonotype was seen a handful of times. What it recognizes is unknown. Germline V gene lookup returns CDR1 SQVTM and CDR2 ANQGSEA. The ends lost 5 bases at V and 8 bases at J; junction bases unmatched: 11. This CDR3 contains 14 residues. The rearrangement joins TRBV29-1 to TRBJ2-1, with 8 bases identical to TRBD2. Sequencing input: PBMCs or a T cell subset sorted from them (not recorded which). The clonotype comes from an adult woman who had mild COVID-19 (a few samples of this study predate the infection). Cell type and time point are not known. The CDR3 here is CSVLPGLVLHEQFF. The DNA of the CDR3 is TGCAGCGTTCTACCGGGACTAGTGCTTCATGAGCAGTTCTTC.